The sequence of this TCR beta chain was determined in a study of blood T cell repertoires in COVID-19. About the research overall: PBMCs, B-cell-depleted T cells, or T cells provided the cDNA or gDNA that made up the material.

The CDR3 is made up of 15 amino acids. Germline assignment: CDR1 LNHDA and CDR2 SQIVND (reference sequence). J was trimmed by 8 bases and V by 4 bases; bases with no gene match: 12. TCRdb's copy holds only in-frame clones and misses some; the assay was immunoSEQ multiplex PCR. The sample has 250,000 to 300,000 clones, 85% to 90% seen once; the top ten hold over 3.5%. The J gene is TRBJ1-1, the V gene TRBV19; 8 bases map to TRBD1. Sample: peripheral blood. This clonotype was obtained from a woman aged 40 to 50 with acute or convalescent COVID-19. The CDR3 bases are TGTGCCAGTAGTACCCCGGGGACAGGAGCGATGGAAGCTTTCTTT. This gives the protein CASSTPGTGAMEAFF. The whole variable domain, remainder taken from reference TRBV19 and TRBJ1-1, is DGGITQSPKYLFRKEGQNVTLSCEQNLNHDAMYWYRQDPGQGLRLIYYSQIVNDFQKGDIAEGYSVSREKKESFPLTVTSAQKNPTAFYLCASSTPGTGAMEAFFGQGTRLTVV.